Below, 13 T cell receptor beta chains from the same sample are listed, as sequenced in a study of immune heterogeneity within non-small cell lung tumors (dated by TCRdb to between 2018 and 2020). The TCR template was genomic DNA extracted from bulk tumor tissue, and roughly 590 ng of gDNA was amplified for each sample. During surgery, multiple biopsies were taken from each primary tumor, with sampling sites spaced as far apart as possible within the tumor mass. The study cohort was described as untreated, and the patients were newly diagnosed NSCLC cases having curative surgery. TCRdb names HiSeq X Ten as the instrument used. The TCR beta CDR3 region was amplified with a multiplex PCR system, in which a first round of about 10 cycles was run using 32 V-gene forward and 13 J-gene reverse primers. The public reads were quality trimmed at Q25 with fastp and then assembled into clones with MiXCR by TCRdb, keeping productive beta chains. Merged by CDR3 protein, the rows form single entries marked with the most common genes and DNA. Present in this sample are about 2,000 distinct CDR3 sequences, roughly 25% of which were seen just once. The leading ten clones occupy 8.3% of the sample.

The specimen sequenced was lung tumor tissue. The source is a woman aged 55-70 years with non-small cell lung cancer.

In its sample, this clonotype is large (0.1 to 1%). The V gene is TRBV11-2, the J gene TRBJ2-7; D tentatively reads TRBD1 or TRBD2 (6 bases each). The V gene's germline CDR1 is SGHAT and CDR2 FQNNGV. Trimming cost V 3 bases and J 4 bases, with 16 bases left between them. CDR3 length equals 15 residues. CDR3 bases: TGTGCCAGCAGCTTTAGGGGGGCCGGAAGGTACGAGCAGTACTTC. It is translated as CASSFRGAGRYEQYF.

Sample share makes this clonotype medium-sized. The genes are TRBV12-3 or TRBV12-4 and TRBJ2-7; 7 bases match TRBD1. The CDR3 is made up of 15 amino acids. V dropped 7 bases and J dropped 4; count of bases not matched to a gene: 13. In nucleotides, the CDR3 is TGTGCCAGCAAAAATTCCCGGACAGGTACTTACGAGCAGTACTTC. It is translated as CASKNSRTGTYEQYF.

Points on this clonotype: A much more abundant neighbour one base away suggests this may be a read error. The DNA for the CDR3 is TGTGCCAGCTCACCGAGCTCCTACGAGCAGTGCTTC. This translates into CASSPSSYEQCF. The chain joins TRBV18 to TRBJ2-7, with D hard to call. The CDR3 covers 12 residues. Germline V gene sequence: CDR1 KGHSH, CDR2 LQKENI.

Relative to its sample, this clonotype is large. V gene TRBV27 combines with J gene TRBJ2-7; TRBD2 matches 9 bases. Germline values: CDR1 MNHEY, CDR2 SMNVEV (reference sequence). The CDR3 runs 14 residues. The J segment lost 3 bases and the V segment lost 3 bases, leaving 3 bases of the junction unmatched. The chain's CDR3 is CASSFASGNYEQYF. The CDR3 DNA reads as TGTGCCAGCAGTTTTGCTAGCGGGAACTACGAGCAGTACTTC.

In its sample, this clonotype was seen a few times. A much larger clone sits a single nucleotide away, making a read error possible. The V and J genes are TRBV28 and TRBJ1-4, with 9 nucleotides matching TRBD1. CDR1 MDHEN and CDR2 SYDVKM come from the germline V gene. The CDR3 spans 15 residues. Trimming removed 7 bases from V and 8 bases from J; junction bases left unmatched: 11. In nucleotides, the CDR3 is TGTGCCAGCATTCCGGGACAGGGAGGGATGGAAAAACTGTTTTTT. It specifies CASIPGQGGMEKLFF. Filled out from reference TRBV28 and TRBJ1-4, the complete variable domain reads DVKVTQSSRYLVKRTGEKVFLECVQDMDHENMFWYRQDPGLGLRLIYFSYDVKMKEKGDIPEGYSVSREKKERFSLILESASTNQTSMYLCASIPGQGGMEKLFFGSGTQLSVL.

This clonotype is labeled as large. This sequence joins TRBV6-1 and TRBJ1-3; D is possibly TRBD1 (5 bases). V lost 4 bases and J lost 3, with 7 bases in between. The germline CDR1 and CDR2 sequences are MNHNS and SASEGT. The CDR3 sequence is 13 residues long. As DNA, the CDR3 is TGTGCCAGCAGTGGGGACGGTGGAAACACCATATATTTT. As protein: CASSGDGGNTIYF.

This clonotype occurred a few times. The chain couples TRBV28 to TRBJ2-1, with unresolved D. V was cut by 2 bases and J by 2 bases, with 13 bases left in between. CDR1 is MDHEN, CDR2 SYDVKM, per germline. This CDR3 comprises 16 residues. CDR3: CASSLRWASAYNEQFF. The CDR3 DNA reads TGTGCCAGCAGTTTACGGTGGGCGTCCGCCTACAATGAGCAGTTCTTC.

This clonotype counts as medium-sized. In nucleotides, the CDR3 is TGTGCCAGCAGTTTAGCGGGGACAGGGACGTCGGGGACCTTC. It translates to CASSLAGTGTSGTF. The gene calls are TRBV12-3 or TRBV12-4 and TRBJ1-2; the match to TRBD1 covers 9 bases. V lost 0 bases and J lost 14; bases outside the gene matches: 10. The CDR3 totals 14 residues.

A remark on this clonotype: This may arise from a read error, as a much more abundant clone is one base away. The chain has TRBV19 and TRBJ2-3; D gene uncertain. Between the trimmed V and J ends, which lost 5 bases and 1 base, there was a span of 10 bases. Germline CDR1 and CDR2: LNHDA and SQIVND (reference sequence). This CDR3 contains 14 residues. The DNA for the CDR3 is TGTGCCAGTAGTCGCCGACTGGGCACAGATACGCAGTATTTT. Residues: CASSRRLGTDTQYF.

Within the sample, this clonotype is medium-sized. The CDR3 protein is CASSIVAGGHNEQFF. In DNA, the CDR3 is TGTGCCAGTAGTATAGTAGCGGGAGGCCACAATGAGCAGTTCTTC. The rearrangement uses TRBV19 and TRBJ2-1; 10 nucleotides match TRBD2. The CDR3 runs to 15 residues. Trimming at V came to 1 base and at J to 5 bases, leaving 2 bases not matched to a gene. The germline V gene has CDR1 LNHDA and CDR2 SQIVND (reference sequence).

The chain joins TRBV15 to TRBJ1-2, with D maybe TRBD1 (6 bases). Trimming removed 0 bases at V and 4 bases at J, with 15 bases between. The germline gives CDR1 LNHNV, CDR2 YYDKDF (reference sequence). The CDR3 totals 16 residues. CDR3 sequence (DNA): TGTGCCACCAGCAGAGATCCGGGACATGGCGGCTATGGCTACACCTTC. The encoded protein is CATSRDPGHGGYGYTF.

This chain uses TRBV14 with TRBJ2-1; possibly TRBD1 for D (6 bases). With 5 bases removed from V and 2 bases from J, the gap between germline ends came to 16 bases. Germline CDR1 is SGHDN and CDR2 is FVKESK. The CDR3 runs 16 residues. CDR3 sequence: CASSKRDKAAYNEQFF. In DNA form, the CDR3 reads TGTGCCAGCAGCAAAAGGGACAAGGCGGCCTACAATGAGCAGTTCTTC.

V is TRBV30 and J is TRBJ1-1, with unresolved D. Trimming stripped 2 bases from V and 4 bases from J, with 23 bases between. The CDR3 extends over 17 amino acids. Germline loops: CDR1 GTSNPN, CDR2 SVGIG (reference sequence). Here the CDR3 reads CAWSPLRPFQPSTEAFF. Written as DNA, the CDR3 is TGTGCCTGGAGTCCTCTTCGGCCCTTCCAGCCTTCCACTGAAGCTTTCTTT.